Listed here is a single TCR beta chain. The target antigen is unknown. This sample was taken from a study of cytomegalovirus exposure and HLA in healthy donors. Whole-study findings and limits: HLA allele associations emerged for about 18,000 TCR beta sequences in a later analysis, at 0.05 false discovery rate. An analysis done earlier found most TCR beta V segments productive about 87% or about 30% of the time.

CDR3 length: 15 residues. The ends were cut back, 0 bases at V and 0 bases at J, with 6 bases in the middle. Germline V gene sequence: CDR1 LGHNA, CDR2 YSLEER. Amplification used 60 Vbeta primers and 13 Jbeta primers. Clones were read by immunoSEQ multiplex PCR, and TCRdb kept only the in-frame ones, dropping some. In the table there are approximately 180,000 clones, roughly four fifths of which are singletons. The sequence was obtained from a man aged 18 to 29 in good health and CMV-seronegative. Sequenced: PBMCs. V usage is TRBV4-3 and J usage is TRBJ1-3; no firm D call. The CDR3 sequence: CASSQESVSGNTIYF. For the CDR3, the DNA is TGCGCCAGCAGCCAAGAATCAGTCTCTGGAAACACCATATATTTT.